Below, one T cell receptor beta chain is given with its context. This clone was detected only once. Its antigen specificity is not known. Base qualities are not provided; no much larger clone lies one nucleotide away. The library relied on the immunoSEQ multiplex PCR assay. Rearranged TCR beta chain products were amplified from genomic DNA of sorted T-cell subsets and sequenced. The paper's processing steps were these. Shannon entropy and Simpson indices were used to quantify the repertoire diversity of productive TCR beta rearrangements. To assess clonal expansion, the frequencies of the 100 most abundant productive TCR beta clonotypes were added up as a share of total reads. A self-reactivity index based on amino acid usage at CDR3beta positions 6 and 7 was applied to the TRB repertoires. Repertoire analyses used two-way ANOVA; flow cytometric analyses used Student t or Mann-Whitney tests. Drawn from immuneACCESS, this table holds only the in-frame rearrangements with V and J called that TCRdb kept. Clones are partly lost; checked studies trace under half to an unresolved V gene and leave the rest unexplained. D and trimming come from the DNA, and the V and J calls and clone size come from that table. In this sample the table shows tens of thousands of clones, approximately 95% of which occur a single time. Of the sample, about 1.2% is held by the ten largest clones.

Before genomic DNA extraction, conventional CD4+ T cells were purified from blood as CD25-low CD127-high cells. For repertoire analyses, the comparison group consisted of roughly 8 healthy control donors. The data belong to a study of regulatory and conventional T cells in RAG deficiency (dated by TCRdb to about 2017). Background on the whole study: High-throughput TCR beta sequencing was used to compare the diversity and composition of the Treg, conventional CD4+ and CD8+ T cell repertoires of RAG-deficient patients with those of healthy controls. Study-wide findings and limitations: The CD25-high CD127-low cells sorted from Omenn syndrome patients may be peripherally activated cells rather than true Treg cells. Compared with controls, Omenn syndrome and CID/AS patients had 95 to 100-fold fewer unique TCR beta sequences in Treg cells, but only around 10-fold fewer in the other subsets. For some subjects, some analyses of T-cell subsets were not performed. Compared with control T-cell subpopulations, the RAG-deficient patients had markedly lower Shannon entropy and higher Simpson indices. All patient T-cell subsets had shorter CDR3 lengths; Omenn syndrome patients showed >75% Treg-Tconv repertoire overlap at nucleotide and amino acid level.

Including cysteine and phenylalanine, the CDR3 has 15 amino acids. The only DNA kept is the CDR3, 45 bases in frame from the first base. V is cut by 1 base and J by 1 base, and the space between the germline ends is 10 bases. For CDR1 and CDR2, the germline V gene lists MGHDK and SYGVNS. The same specimen was also included in a second study, on regulatory T cells. As described in the second report: In the multiplex PCR, 52 forward TRBV primers and 13 reverse TRBJ primers were used, and assay-based and computational corrections were applied for amplification bias. Patient repertoires showed restricted unique TRB V-J pairs and skewed V and J gene usage, most marked in regulatory T cells. The study compared T-cell receptor beta repertoires of sorted regulatory, conventional CD4+ and CD8+ T cells between CD3G-deficient patients and healthy controls. Ficoll density separation was used to isolate peripheral blood mononuclear cells. Within the immunoSEQ assay, multiplex PCR amplified rearranged TRB loci from genomic DNA. TRB amplicons were sequenced on an Illumina HiSeq platform. Custom algorithms error-filtered the raw sequences and aligned the raw sequences to reference gene sequences, after which the immunoSEQ online tools were used for analysis. Frequencies of productive and nonproductive TRB rearrangements were evaluated among both unique and total sequences. For group comparisons, t tests, Mann-Whitney tests or two-way ANOVA were performed in Prism software.

The sample was CD25- CD4+ T cells sorted from blood. The origin of this receptor is a human donor in good health. Rearrangement joined TRBV25-1 to TRBJ1-1, with the identity of the D gene unclear. CDR3 reads: CASSESRGWNTEAFF. The nucleotide sequence reads TGTGCCAGCAGTGAATCACGCGGATGGAACACTGAAGCTTTCTTT. With all but the CDR3 taken from the reference TRBV25-1 and TRBJ1-1 genes, the full variable domain is: EADIYQTPRYLVIGTGKKITLECSQTMGHDKMYWYQQDPGMELHLIHYSYGVNSTEKGDLSSESTVSRIRTEHFPLTLESARPSHTSQYLCASSESRGWNTEAFFGQGTRLTVV.